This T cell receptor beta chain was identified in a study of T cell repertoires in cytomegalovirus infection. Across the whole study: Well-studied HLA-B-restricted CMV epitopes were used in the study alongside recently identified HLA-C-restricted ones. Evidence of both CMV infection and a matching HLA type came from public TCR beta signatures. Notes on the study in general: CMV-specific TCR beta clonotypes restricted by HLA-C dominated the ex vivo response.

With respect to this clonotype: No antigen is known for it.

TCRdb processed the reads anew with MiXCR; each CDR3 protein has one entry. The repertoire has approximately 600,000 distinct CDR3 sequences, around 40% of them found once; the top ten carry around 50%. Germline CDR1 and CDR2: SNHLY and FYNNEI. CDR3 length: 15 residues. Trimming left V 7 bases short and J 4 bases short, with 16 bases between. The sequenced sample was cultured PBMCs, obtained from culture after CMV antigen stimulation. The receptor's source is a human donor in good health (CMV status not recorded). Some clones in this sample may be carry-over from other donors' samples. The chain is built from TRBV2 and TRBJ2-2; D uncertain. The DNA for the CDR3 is TGTGCCAGCAAGACCCCAAAAGGAGCCACCGGGGAGCTGTTTTTT. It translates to CASKTPKGATGELFF.